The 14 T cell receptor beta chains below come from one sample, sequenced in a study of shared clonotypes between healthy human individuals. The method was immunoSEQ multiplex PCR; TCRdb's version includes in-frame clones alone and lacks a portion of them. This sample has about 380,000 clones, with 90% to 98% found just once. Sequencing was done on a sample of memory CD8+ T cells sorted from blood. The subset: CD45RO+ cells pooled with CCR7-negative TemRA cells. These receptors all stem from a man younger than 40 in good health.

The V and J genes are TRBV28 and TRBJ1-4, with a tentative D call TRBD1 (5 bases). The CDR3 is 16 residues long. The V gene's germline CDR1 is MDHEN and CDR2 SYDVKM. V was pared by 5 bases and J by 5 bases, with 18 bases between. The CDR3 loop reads CASSTRWGNENEKLFF. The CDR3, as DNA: TGTGCCAGCAGTACCCGGTGGGGGAACGAAAATGAAAAACTGTTTTTT.

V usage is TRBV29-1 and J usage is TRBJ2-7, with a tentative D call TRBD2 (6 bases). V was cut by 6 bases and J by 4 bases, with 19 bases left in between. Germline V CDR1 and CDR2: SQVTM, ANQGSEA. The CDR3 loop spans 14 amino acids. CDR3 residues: CSVGVRGRPYEQYF. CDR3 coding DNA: TGCAGCGTCGGGGTCCGAGGGAGGCCTTACGAGCAGTACTTC.

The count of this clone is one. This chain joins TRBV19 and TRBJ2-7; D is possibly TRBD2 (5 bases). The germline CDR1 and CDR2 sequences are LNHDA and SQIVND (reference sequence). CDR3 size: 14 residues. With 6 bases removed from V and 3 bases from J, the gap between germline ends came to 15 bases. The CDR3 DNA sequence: TGTGCCAGTAGGCAAAGGGAGACTGGCTACGAGCAGTACTTC. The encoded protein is CASRQRETGYEQYF.

CDR3 sequence: CASSYWRGSNNEQFF. The CDR3 DNA reads as TGTGCCAGCAGTTACTGGCGCGGGAGCAACAATGAGCAGTTCTTC. The chain carries TRBV6-5 and TRBJ2-1, with 7 nucleotides matching TRBD2. CDR3 length: 15 residues. Per germline, CDR1 MNHEY and CDR2 SVGAGI. V was pared by 1 base and J by 5 bases, with 5 bases of the junction left unmatched.

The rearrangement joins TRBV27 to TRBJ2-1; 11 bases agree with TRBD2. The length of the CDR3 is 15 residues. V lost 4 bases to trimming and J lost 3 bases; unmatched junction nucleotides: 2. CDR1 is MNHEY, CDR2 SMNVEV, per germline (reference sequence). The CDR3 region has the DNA TGTGCCAGCAGTTCAGGGACTAGCGGCTACAATGAGCAGTTCTTC. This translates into CASSSGTSGYNEQFF.

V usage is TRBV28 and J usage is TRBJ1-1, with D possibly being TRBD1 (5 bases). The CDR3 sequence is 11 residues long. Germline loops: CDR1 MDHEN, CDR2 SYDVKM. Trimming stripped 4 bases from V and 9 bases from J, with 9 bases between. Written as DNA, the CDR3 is TGTGCCAGCAGTTATGGGGGAAAAGCTTTCTTT. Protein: CASSYGGKAFF.

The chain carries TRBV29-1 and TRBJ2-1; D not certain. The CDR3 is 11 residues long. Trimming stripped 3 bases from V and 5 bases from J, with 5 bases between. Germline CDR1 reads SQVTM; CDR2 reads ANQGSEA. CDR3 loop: CSVDKNNEQFF. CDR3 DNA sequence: TGCAGCGTTGACAAGAACAATGAGCAGTTCTTC.

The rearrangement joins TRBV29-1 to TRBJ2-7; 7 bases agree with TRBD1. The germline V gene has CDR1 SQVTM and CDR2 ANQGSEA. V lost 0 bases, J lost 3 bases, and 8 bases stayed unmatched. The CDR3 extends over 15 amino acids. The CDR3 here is CSVEEGTVQGYEQYF. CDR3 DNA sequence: TGCAGCGTTGAAGAGGGGACAGTTCAGGGCTACGAGCAGTACTTC.

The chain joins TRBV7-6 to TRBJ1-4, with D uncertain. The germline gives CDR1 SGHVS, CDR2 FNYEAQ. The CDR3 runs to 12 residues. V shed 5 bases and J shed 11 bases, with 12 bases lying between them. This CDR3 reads CASSHSLGKLFF. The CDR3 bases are TGTGCCAGCAGCCATTCACTAGGGAAACTGTTTTTT.

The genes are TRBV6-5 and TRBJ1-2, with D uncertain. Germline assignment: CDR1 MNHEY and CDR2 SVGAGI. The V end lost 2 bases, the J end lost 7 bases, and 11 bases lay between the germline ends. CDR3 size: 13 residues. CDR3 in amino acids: CASSYIPGSGYTF. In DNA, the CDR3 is TGTGCCAGCAGTTACATACCTGGCTCTGGCTACACCTTC.

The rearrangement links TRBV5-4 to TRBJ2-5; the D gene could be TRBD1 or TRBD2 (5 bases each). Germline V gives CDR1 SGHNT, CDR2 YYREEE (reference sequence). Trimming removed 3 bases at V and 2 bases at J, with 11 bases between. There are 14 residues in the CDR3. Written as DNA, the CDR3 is TGTGCCAGCAGCTCAACGGGACGGCAAGAGACCCAGTACTTC. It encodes CASSSTGRQETQYF.

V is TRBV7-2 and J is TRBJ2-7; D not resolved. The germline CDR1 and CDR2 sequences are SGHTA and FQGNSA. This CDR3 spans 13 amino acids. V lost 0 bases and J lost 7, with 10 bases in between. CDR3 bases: TGTGCCAGCAGCTTAGCCTCGGGTCGGGAGCAGTACTTC. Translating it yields CASSLASGREQYF.

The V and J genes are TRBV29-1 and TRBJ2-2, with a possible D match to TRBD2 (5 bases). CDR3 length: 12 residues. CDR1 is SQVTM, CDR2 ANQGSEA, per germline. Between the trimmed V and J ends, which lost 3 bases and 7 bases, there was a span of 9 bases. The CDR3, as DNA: TGCAGCGTTGAGAGGGTCCGCGGGGAGCTGTTTTTT. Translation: CSVERVRGELFF.

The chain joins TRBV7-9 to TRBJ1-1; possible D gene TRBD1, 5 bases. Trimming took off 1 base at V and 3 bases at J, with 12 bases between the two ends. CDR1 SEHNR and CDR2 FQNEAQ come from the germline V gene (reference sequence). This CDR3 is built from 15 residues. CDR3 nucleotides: TGTGCCAGCAGCTTAGTGGCAGGGCAAGACACTGAAGCTTTCTTT. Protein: CASSLVAGQDTEAFF.